This T cell receptor beta chain appears in the sequencing data of a study of immune cell composition in non-small cell lung cancer. Overall study: Histologic subtype was mainly adenocarcinoma or squamous cell carcinoma.

Normal lung sampling was at least 3 cm from the tumour, as distant as possible. DNA was extracted from unsorted cell suspensions stored frozen. In the case of this clone: The antigen is unknown.

The CDR3 runs 13 residues. The V end lost 4 bases, the J end lost 7 bases, and 10 bases lay between the germline ends. The germline V gene encodes CDR1 SGHAT and CDR2 FQNNGV. Overall study results and limits: Shared sequences between tumour-reactive and dominant in vivo clones were not proven. Tumour-associated clones >0.5% occurred in 25% to 40% of adenocarcinomas, about 80% of squamous.

Sequencing was performed with immunoSEQ multiplex PCR; in TCRdb, only in-frame clones are kept and a portion is missing. The sample holds some 4,600 clones, about 72% seen once. The sequence derives from a human donor with non-small cell lung cancer. This chain joins TRBV11-2 and TRBJ2-2, with TRBD2 as a possible D gene (6 bases). The sequenced sample was non-adjacent lung tissue. In DNA, the CDR3 is TGTGCCAGCAGCTGGACGGAGGGCGGGGAGCTGTTTTTT. This sequence encodes CASSWTEGGELFF.